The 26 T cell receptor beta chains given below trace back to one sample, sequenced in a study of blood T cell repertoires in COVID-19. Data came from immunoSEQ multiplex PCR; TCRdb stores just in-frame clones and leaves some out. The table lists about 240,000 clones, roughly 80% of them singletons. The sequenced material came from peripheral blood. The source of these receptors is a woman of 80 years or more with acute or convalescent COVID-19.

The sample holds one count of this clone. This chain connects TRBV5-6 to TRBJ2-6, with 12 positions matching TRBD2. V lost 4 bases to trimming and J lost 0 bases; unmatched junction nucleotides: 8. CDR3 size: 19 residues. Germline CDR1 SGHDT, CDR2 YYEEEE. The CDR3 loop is CASSTPGLAGSSGANVLTF. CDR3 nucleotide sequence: TGTGCCAGCAGCACCCCCGGACTAGCGGGGTCCTCTGGGGCCAACGTCCTGACTTTC.

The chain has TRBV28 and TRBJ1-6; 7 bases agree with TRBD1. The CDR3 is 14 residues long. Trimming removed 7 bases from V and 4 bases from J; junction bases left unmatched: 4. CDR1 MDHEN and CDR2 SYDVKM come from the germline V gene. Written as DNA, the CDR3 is TGTGCCAGCACCCAGACAGGGTATAATTCACCCCTCCACTTT. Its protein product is CASTQTGYNSPLHF.

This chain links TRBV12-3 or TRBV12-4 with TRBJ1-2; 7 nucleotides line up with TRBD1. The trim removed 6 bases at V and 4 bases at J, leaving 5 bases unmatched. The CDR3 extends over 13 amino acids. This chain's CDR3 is CASSSDRVYGYTF. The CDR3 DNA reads TGTGCCAGCAGCTCCGACAGGGTCTATGGCTACACCTTC.

CDR3 nucleotides: TGTGCCAGCAGCCGCCCGGGGACAGCCTACAATGAGCAGTTCTTC. Its protein product is CASSRPGTAYNEQFF. The J gene is TRBJ2-1, the V gene TRBV6-2 or TRBV6-3; 7 nucleotides agree with TRBD1. Unmatched junction bases numbered 7, after V lost 6 bases and J lost 2 bases. CDR3 length: 15 residues. Germline CDR1 is MNHEY and CDR2 is SVGEGT.

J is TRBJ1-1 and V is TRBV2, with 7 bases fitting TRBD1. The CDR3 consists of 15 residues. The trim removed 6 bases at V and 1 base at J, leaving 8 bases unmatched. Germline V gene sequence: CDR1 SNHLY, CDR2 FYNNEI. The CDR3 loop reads CASRVWGQTNTEAFF. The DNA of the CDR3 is TGTGCCAGCAGGGTTTGGGGACAGACGAACACTGAAGCTTTCTTT.

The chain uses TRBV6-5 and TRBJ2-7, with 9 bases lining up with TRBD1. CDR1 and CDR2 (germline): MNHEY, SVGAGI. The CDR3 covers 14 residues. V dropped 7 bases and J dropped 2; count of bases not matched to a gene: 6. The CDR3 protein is CASTRTGETYEQYF. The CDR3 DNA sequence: TGTGCCAGCACCCGGACAGGGGAGACCTACGAGCAGTACTTC.

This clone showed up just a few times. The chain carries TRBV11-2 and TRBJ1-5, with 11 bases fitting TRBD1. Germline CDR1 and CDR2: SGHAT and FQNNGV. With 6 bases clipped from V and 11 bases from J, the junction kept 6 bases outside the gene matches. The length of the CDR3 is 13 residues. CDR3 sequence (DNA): TGTGCCAGCAGTTACGGACAGGGGGCGACCCAGCATTTT. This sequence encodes CASSYGQGATQHF.

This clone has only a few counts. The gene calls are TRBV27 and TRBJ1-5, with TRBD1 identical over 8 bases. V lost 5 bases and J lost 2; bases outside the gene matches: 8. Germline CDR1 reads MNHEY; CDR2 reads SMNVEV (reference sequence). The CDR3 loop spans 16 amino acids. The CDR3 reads CASSPWTGKGNQPQHF. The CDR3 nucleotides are TGTGCCAGCAGTCCCTGGACAGGGAAGGGCAATCAGCCCCAGCATTTT.

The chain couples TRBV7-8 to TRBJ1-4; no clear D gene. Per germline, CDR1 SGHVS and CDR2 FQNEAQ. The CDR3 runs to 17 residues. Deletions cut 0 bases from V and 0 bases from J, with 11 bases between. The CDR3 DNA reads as TGTGCCAGCAGCTTAGCGTTTCCAGGCGCAACTAATGAAAAACTGTTTTTT. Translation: CASSLAFPGATNEKLFF.

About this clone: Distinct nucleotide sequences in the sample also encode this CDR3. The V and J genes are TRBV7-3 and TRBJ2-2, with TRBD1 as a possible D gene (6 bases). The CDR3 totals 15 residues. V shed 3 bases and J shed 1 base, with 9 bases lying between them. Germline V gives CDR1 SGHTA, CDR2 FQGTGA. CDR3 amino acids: CASSLGHKNTGELFF. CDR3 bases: TGTGCCAGCAGCTTGGGACATAAGAACACCGGGGAGCTGTTTTTT.

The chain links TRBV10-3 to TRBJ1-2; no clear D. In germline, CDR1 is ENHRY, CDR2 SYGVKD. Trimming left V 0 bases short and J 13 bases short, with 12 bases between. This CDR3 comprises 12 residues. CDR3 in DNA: TGTGCCATCAGTGAGTCGAAATCGGTGGTCACCTTC. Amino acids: CAISESKSVVTF.

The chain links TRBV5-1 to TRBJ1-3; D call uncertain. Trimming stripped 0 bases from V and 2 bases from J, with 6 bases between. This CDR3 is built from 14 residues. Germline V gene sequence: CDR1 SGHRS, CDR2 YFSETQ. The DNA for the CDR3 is TGCGCCAGCAGCTTGGCAGGTGCTGGAAACACCATATATTTT. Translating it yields CASSLAGAGNTIYF. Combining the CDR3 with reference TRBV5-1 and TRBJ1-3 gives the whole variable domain KAGVTQTPRYLIKTRGQQVTLSCSPISGHRSVSWYQQTPGQGLQFLFEYFSETQRNKGNFPGRFSGRQFSNSRSEMNVSTLELGDSALYLCASSLAGAGNTIYFGEGSWLTVV.

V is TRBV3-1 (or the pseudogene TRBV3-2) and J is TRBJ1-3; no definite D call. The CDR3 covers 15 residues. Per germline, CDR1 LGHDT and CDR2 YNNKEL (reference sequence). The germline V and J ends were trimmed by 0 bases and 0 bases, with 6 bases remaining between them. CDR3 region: CASSQDVSSGNTIYF. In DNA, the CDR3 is TGTGCCAGCAGCCAAGATGTCTCCTCTGGAAACACCATATATTTT.

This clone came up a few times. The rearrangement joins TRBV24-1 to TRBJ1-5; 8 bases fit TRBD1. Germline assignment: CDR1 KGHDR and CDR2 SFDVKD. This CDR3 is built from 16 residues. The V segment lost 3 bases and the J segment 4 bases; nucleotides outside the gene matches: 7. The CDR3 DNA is TGTGCCACCAGTGATCGGACAGGGTGGGGTAATCAGCCCCAGCATTTT. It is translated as CATSDRTGWGNQPQHF.

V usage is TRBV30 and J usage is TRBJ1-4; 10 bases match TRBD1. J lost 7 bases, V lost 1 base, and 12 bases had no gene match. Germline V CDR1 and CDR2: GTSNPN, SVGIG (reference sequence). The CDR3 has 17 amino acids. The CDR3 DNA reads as TGTGCCTGGAGTGGGGGGACAGGGGTCGAATATAGTGAAAAACTGTTTTTT. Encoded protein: CAWSGGTGVEYSEKLFF.

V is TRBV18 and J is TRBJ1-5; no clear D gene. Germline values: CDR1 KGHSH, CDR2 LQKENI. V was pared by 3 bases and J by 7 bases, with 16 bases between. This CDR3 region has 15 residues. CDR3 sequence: CASSPGLPLGQPQHF. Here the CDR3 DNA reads TGTGCCAGCTCACCTGGACTCCCATTGGGACAGCCCCAGCATTTT.

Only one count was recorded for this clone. The DNA of the CDR3 is TGTGCCAGCAGTGATAACTACGAGCAGTACTTC. The encoded protein is CASSDNYEQYF. The chain links TRBV2 to TRBJ2-7; no clear D. V was trimmed by 3 bases and J by 3 bases, leaving 3 bases between them. CDR3 length: 11 amino acids. Germline CDR1 is SNHLY and CDR2 is FYNNEI.

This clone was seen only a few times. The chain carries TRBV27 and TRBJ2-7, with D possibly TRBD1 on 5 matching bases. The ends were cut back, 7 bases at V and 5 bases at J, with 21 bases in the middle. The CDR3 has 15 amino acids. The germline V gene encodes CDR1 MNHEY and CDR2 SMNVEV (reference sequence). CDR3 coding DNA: TGTGCCAGCATCTCCCGGGCTCTAGGGGTGCACGAGCAGTACTTC. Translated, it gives CASISRALGVHEQYF.

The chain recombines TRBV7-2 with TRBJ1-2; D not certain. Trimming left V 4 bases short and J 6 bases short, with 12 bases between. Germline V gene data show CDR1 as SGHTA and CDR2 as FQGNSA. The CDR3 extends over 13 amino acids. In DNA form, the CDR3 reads TGTGCCAGCAGCTCGGCCAGGTCCCATGGCTACACCTTC. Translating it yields CASSSARSHGYTF.

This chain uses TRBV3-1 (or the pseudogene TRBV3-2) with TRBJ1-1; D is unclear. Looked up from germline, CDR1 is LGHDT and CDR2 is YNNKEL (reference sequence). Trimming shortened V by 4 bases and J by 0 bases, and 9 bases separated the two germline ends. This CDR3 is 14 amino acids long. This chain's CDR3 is CASSPDTMNTEAFF. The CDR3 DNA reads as TGTGCCAGCAGCCCTGACACAATGAACACTGAAGCTTTCTTT.

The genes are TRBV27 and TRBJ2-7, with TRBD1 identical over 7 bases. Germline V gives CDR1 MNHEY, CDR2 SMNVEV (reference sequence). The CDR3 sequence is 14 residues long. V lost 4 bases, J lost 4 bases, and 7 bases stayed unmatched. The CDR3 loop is CASSSYRGRYEQYF. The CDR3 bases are TGTGCCAGCAGTTCCTACAGGGGTCGGTACGAGCAGTACTTC.

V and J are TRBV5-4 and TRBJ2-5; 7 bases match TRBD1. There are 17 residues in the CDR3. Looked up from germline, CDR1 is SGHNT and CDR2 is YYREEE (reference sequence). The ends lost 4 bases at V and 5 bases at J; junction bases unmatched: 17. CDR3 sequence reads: CASSNQNRQGLGETQYF. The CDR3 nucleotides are TGTGCCAGCAGCAACCAAAATAGACAGGGTTTGGGGGAGACCCAGTACTTC.

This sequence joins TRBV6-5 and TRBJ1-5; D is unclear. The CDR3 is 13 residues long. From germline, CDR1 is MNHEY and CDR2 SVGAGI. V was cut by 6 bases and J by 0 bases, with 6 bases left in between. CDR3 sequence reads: CASSPYSNQPQHF. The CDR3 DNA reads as TGTGCCAGCAGCCCGTATAGCAATCAGCCCCAGCATTTT.

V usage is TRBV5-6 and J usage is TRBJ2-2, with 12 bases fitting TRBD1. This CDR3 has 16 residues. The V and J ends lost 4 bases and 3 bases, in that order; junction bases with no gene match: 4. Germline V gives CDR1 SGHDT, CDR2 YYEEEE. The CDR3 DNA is TGTGCCAGCAGCCGGGGACAGGGGGCGGACACCGGGGAGCTGTTTTTT. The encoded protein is CASSRGQGADTGELFF.

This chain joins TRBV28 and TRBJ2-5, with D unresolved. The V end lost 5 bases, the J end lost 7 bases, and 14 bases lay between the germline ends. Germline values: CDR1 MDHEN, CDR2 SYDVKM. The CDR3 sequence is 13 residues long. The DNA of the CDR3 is TGTGCCAGCAGTCCAGACAAGATCGGGACCCAGTACTTC. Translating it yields CASSPDKIGTQYF. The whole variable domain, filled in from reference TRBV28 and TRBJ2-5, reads DVKVTQSSRYLVKRTGEKVFLECVQDMDHENMFWYRQDPGLGLRLIYFSYDVKMKEKGDIPEGYSVSREKKERFSLILESASTNQTSMYLCASSPDKIGTQYFGPGTRLLVL.

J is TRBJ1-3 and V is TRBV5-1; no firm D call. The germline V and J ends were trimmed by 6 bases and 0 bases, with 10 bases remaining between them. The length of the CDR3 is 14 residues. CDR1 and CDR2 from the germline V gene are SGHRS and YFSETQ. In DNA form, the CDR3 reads TGCGCCAGCAAGGTCGGGAGCTCTGGAAACACCATATATTTT. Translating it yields CASKVGSSGNTIYF.